This TCR beta chain was recovered during a study of T cell responses to AZD1222 COVID-19 vaccine. General study findings and limits: Unmutated variant regions are reportedly targeted by nearly half of spike-specific TCRs. Following two doses of AZD1222, Spike-specific TCR breadth and depth rose.

Both about-4-week and about-12-week second-dose recipients were combined. Method: immunoSEQ multiplex PCR; TCRdb's copy keeps in-frame clones and lacks some. In the table there are 70,000 to 95,000 clones, under 95% of which are singletons. The CDR3 runs to 16 residues. Germline assignment: CDR1 SEHNR and CDR2 FQNEAQ (reference sequence). V was trimmed by 3 bases and J by 4 bases, leaving 16 bases between them. In regard to this clone: The antigen is unknown.

This chain connects TRBV7-9 to TRBJ1-3, with no clear D. The sequence was obtained from an adult who received the AZD1222 COVID-19 vaccine. This specimen consisted of peripheral blood, obtained 28 days after the second AZD1222 dose. The CDR3, as DNA: TGTGCCAGCAGCTTTGGTGGGTCCTCGGCCGGAAACACCATATATTTT. This gives the protein CASSFGGSSAGNTIYF.